These T cell receptor beta chains were read from a single sample in a study of early T cells in non-severe SARS-CoV-2 infection. TCRdb called the 5' RACE reads again in MiXCR, with one record for every CDR3 protein. The sample shows over 60,000 distinct CDR3 sequences, roughly 12% of them seen only once. The sample consisted of whole blood, taken at baseline. All receptors derive from an adult who was a healthcare worker with PCR-confirmed SARS-CoV-2 infection or an uninfected control (not recorded which). Both conserved end residues are part of each CDR3. Each record gives: J gene, clone size, V gene, D gene, CDR3 DNA, CDR3 protein. A D gene is named only where the DNA matches it firmly. Clone size is shown for a subset of rows, as once, few, many or a class of expanded clone.

j_call: TRBJ1-1; clone_size: NA; v_call: TRBV6-2/TRBV6-3; d_call: NA; cdr3_nt: TGTACCAGCAGTTACTCTGGCAGGGGTGGCACTGAAGCTTTCTTT; cdr3_aa: CTSSYSGRGGTEAFF
j_call: TRBJ1-4; clone_size: few; v_call: TRBV25-1; d_call: NA; cdr3_nt: TGTGCCAGCAGCCTTTGGGACATAGCAACTAATGAAAAACTGTTTTTT; cdr3_aa: CASSLWDIATNEKLFF
j_call: TRBJ2-1; clone_size: many; v_call: TRBV28; d_call: NA; cdr3_nt: TGTGCCAGCAGCCCAGATAGGATCGTCGATGAGCAGTTCTTC; cdr3_aa: CASSPDRIVDEQFF
j_call: TRBJ1-4; clone_size: NA; v_call: TRBV10-3; d_call: TRBD1; cdr3_nt: TGTGCCACAAAACCGGGACAGGGTTCGGAAAAACTGTTTTTT; cdr3_aa: CATKPGQGSEKLFF
j_call: TRBJ1-2; clone_size: NA; v_call: TRBV4-1; d_call: NA; cdr3_nt: TGCGCCAGCAGCCAAGAATGGAACAGGGAGGGCTATGGCTACACCTTC; cdr3_aa: CASSQEWNREGYGYTF
j_call: TRBJ2-3; clone_size: few; v_call: TRBV3-1; d_call: NA; cdr3_nt: TGTGCCAGCAGCCAAGGGACCGGAACAGATACGCAGTATTTT; cdr3_aa: CASSQGTGTDTQYF
j_call: TRBJ1-4; clone_size: NA; v_call: TRBV5-5; d_call: TRBD1; cdr3_nt: TGTGCCAGCACTGACCCAGGACAGGGCCATGAAAAACTGTTTTTT; cdr3_aa: CASTDPGQGHEKLFF
j_call: TRBJ1-2; clone_size: many; v_call: TRBV7-9; d_call: NA; cdr3_nt: TGTGCCAGCAGCTCAAATACAGGAACAGTAGGCTACACCTTC; cdr3_aa: CASSSNTGTVGYTF
j_call: TRBJ2-2; clone_size: few; v_call: TRBV20-1; d_call: TRBD1; cdr3_nt: TGCAGTGCTAGAGATCTCGGACAGGGGGATTTCGCCGGGGAGCTGTTTTTT; cdr3_aa: CSARDLGQGDFAGELFF
j_call: TRBJ2-3; clone_size: many; v_call: TRBV18; d_call: TRBD1; cdr3_nt: TGTGCCAGCTCTCCCACCAGGGGGGATACGCAGTATTTT; cdr3_aa: CASSPTRGDTQYF
j_call: TRBJ1-5; clone_size: NA; v_call: TRBV18; d_call: TRBD1; cdr3_nt: TGTGCCAGCTCACCGGGGATCGTGGGACAGAATCAGCCCCAGCATTTT; cdr3_aa: CASSPGIVGQNQPQHF
j_call: TRBJ2-1; clone_size: NA; v_call: TRBV20-1; d_call: NA; cdr3_nt: TGCAGTGCTCAAAAGAGCTCCTACAATGAGCAGTTCTTC; cdr3_aa: CSAQKSSYNEQFF
j_call: TRBJ2-3; clone_size: NA; v_call: TRBV20-1; d_call: NA; cdr3_nt: TGCAGTGCTGCACTCCGACTGGGGGTTGCAGATACGCAGTATTTT; cdr3_aa: CSAALRLGVADTQYF
j_call: TRBJ2-7; clone_size: few; v_call: TRBV6-6; d_call: NA; cdr3_nt: TGTGCCAGCAGTTACTTGGCCGTCGAGGACGAGCAGTACTTC; cdr3_aa: CASSYLAVEDEQYF
j_call: TRBJ2-5; clone_size: many; v_call: TRBV6-1; d_call: NA; cdr3_nt: TGTGCCAGCAGCCCGCCAGAGACCCAGTACTTC; cdr3_aa: CASSPPETQYF
j_call: TRBJ2-7; clone_size: NA; v_call: TRBV11-2; d_call: NA; cdr3_nt: TGTGCCAGCAGCTTAGAACTTTCCTTTTGGGACGAGCAGTACTTC; cdr3_aa: CASSLELSFWDEQYF
j_call: TRBJ2-7; clone_size: NA; v_call: TRBV25-1; d_call: NA; cdr3_nt: TGTGCCAGCTCTGACTGGACGAAAGACGAGCAGTACTTC; cdr3_aa: CASSDWTKDEQYF
j_call: TRBJ1-4; clone_size: many; v_call: TRBV12-3/TRBV12-4; d_call: NA; cdr3_nt: TGTGCCAGCAGTTTAATGGGGTCGAATGAAAAACTGTTTTTT; cdr3_aa: CASSLMGSNEKLFF
j_call: TRBJ2-1; clone_size: many; v_call: TRBV2; d_call: NA; cdr3_nt: TGTGCCAGCAGTGACATCATGAGCTCCTACAATGAGCAGTTCTTC; cdr3_aa: CASSDIMSSYNEQFF
j_call: TRBJ2-7; clone_size: NA; v_call: TRBV11-2; d_call: NA; cdr3_nt: TGTGCCAGCAGCTTAGACAGCCGCAACACCCGGAGCTCCTACGAGCAGTACTTC; cdr3_aa: CASSLDSRNTRSSYEQYF
j_call: TRBJ2-7; clone_size: few; v_call: TRBV5-4; d_call: NA; cdr3_nt: TGTGCCAGCAGCTTGGACAGGCCACCCTACGAGCAGTACTTC; cdr3_aa: CASSLDRPPYEQYF
j_call: TRBJ2-1; clone_size: NA; v_call: TRBV19; d_call: NA; cdr3_nt: TGTGCCAGTAGTATGGTCGGGGAGCAGTTCTTC; cdr3_aa: CASSMVGEQFF
j_call: TRBJ1-4; clone_size: NA; v_call: TRBV10-2; d_call: NA; cdr3_nt: TGCGCCAGCAGTGAGTCGAGGGGGACGGCGAGACTGTTTTTT; cdr3_aa: CASSESRGTARLFF
j_call: TRBJ1-3; clone_size: many; v_call: TRBV7-2; d_call: NA; cdr3_nt: TGTGCCAGCAGCTCCCAGCGCTCTGGAAACACCATATATTTT; cdr3_aa: CASSSQRSGNTIYF
j_call: TRBJ1-1; clone_size: NA; v_call: TRBV7-6; d_call: TRBD1; cdr3_nt: TGTGCCAGCAGCCAAGGGACAGGGTCAACCGAAGCTTTCTTT; cdr3_aa: CASSQGTGSTEAFF
j_call: TRBJ2-3; clone_size: few; v_call: TRBV29-1; d_call: TRBD2; cdr3_nt: TGCAGCGTGTCGGGCCTAGCGGTGAACACAGATACGCAGTATTTT; cdr3_aa: CSVSGLAVNTDTQYF
j_call: TRBJ2-7; clone_size: NA; v_call: TRBV27; d_call: TRBD1; cdr3_nt: TGTGCCAGCCAGGGGACAGGGGGTTCCTACGAGCAGTACTTC; cdr3_aa: CASQGTGGSYEQYF
j_call: TRBJ1-3; clone_size: few; v_call: TRBV3-1; d_call: NA; cdr3_nt: TGTGCCAGCAGCCAAGATAGGTCTCCGAGGGGTGGAAACACCATATATTTT; cdr3_aa: CASSQDRSPRGGNTIYF
j_call: TRBJ1-1; clone_size: many; v_call: TRBV12-3/TRBV12-4; d_call: NA; cdr3_nt: TGTGCCAGCAGTTTCAGGAGAGAAATGAACACTGAAGCTTTCTTT; cdr3_aa: CASSFRREMNTEAFF
j_call: TRBJ2-3; clone_size: many; v_call: TRBV5-1; d_call: NA; cdr3_nt: TGCGCCAGCAGCCACGCCAGGGAAACCTGGAGGGATACGCAGTATTTT; cdr3_aa: CASSHARETWRDTQYF
j_call: TRBJ1-1; clone_size: few; v_call: TRBV29-1; d_call: NA; cdr3_nt: TGCAGCGTGACCGGGACAAGACTGAACACTGAAGCTTTCTTT; cdr3_aa: CSVTGTRLNTEAFF
j_call: TRBJ2-7; clone_size: few; v_call: TRBV7-9; d_call: TRBD1; cdr3_nt: TGTGCCAGCAGTCAGGGGGCCACCTACTACGAGCAGTACTTC; cdr3_aa: CASSQGATYYEQYF
j_call: TRBJ1-1; clone_size: NA; v_call: TRBV27; d_call: NA; cdr3_nt: TGTGCCAGCAGTTTATCGTTGGGGAACACTGAAGCTTTCTTT; cdr3_aa: CASSLSLGNTEAFF
j_call: TRBJ1-6; clone_size: few; v_call: TRBV2; d_call: NA; cdr3_nt: TGTGCCAGCAGCAACCCCTGGGCCAGGGGAAATTCACCCCTCCACTTT; cdr3_aa: CASSNPWARGNSPLHF
j_call: TRBJ2-3; clone_size: many; v_call: TRBV12-3/TRBV12-4; d_call: TRBD1; cdr3_nt: TGTGCCAGCGGCCCCCGGACAGGCTTCACAGATACGCAGTATTTT; cdr3_aa: CASGPRTGFTDTQYF
j_call: TRBJ2-5; clone_size: few; v_call: TRBV28; d_call: NA; cdr3_nt: TGTGCCAGCAGTCCCCCAGGCGTCCAAGAGACCCAGTACTTC; cdr3_aa: CASSPPGVQETQYF
j_call: TRBJ1-2; clone_size: few; v_call: TRBV20-1; d_call: NA; cdr3_nt: TGCAGTGCTGCGGAGACACGGCCTGGCTACACCTTC; cdr3_aa: CSAAETRPGYTF
j_call: TRBJ1-1; clone_size: many; v_call: TRBV6-6; d_call: NA; cdr3_nt: TGTGCCAGCAGCCCCCTCCTTAGTAGGGCCACCCACACTGAAGCTTTCTTT; cdr3_aa: CASSPLLSRATHTEAFF
j_call: TRBJ2-1; clone_size: NA; v_call: TRBV4-1; d_call: NA; cdr3_nt: TGCGCCAGCAGCCAAGAGGGACGTACCTACAATGAGCAGTTCTTC; cdr3_aa: CASSQEGRTYNEQFF
j_call: TRBJ1-1; clone_size: few; v_call: TRBV27; d_call: NA; cdr3_nt: TGTGCCAGCAGTTATAGGGGGAGGGGGGCCACTGAAGCTTTCTTT; cdr3_aa: CASSYRGRGATEAFF
j_call: TRBJ2-3; clone_size: NA; v_call: TRBV5-1; d_call: TRBD2; cdr3_nt: TGCGCCAGCAGCTACTACGGACTAGCGGGGGACACAGATACGCAGTATTTT; cdr3_aa: CASSYYGLAGDTDTQYF